What follows are 9 T cell receptor beta chains derived from one specimen sequenced in a study of neurological immune-mediated disorders. TCRdb re-derived calls from the 5' RACE reads in MiXCR, one entry per CDR3 protein. Of about 59,000 distinct CDR3 sequences listed, about 13% are singletons. The sequencing sample was made of PBMCs. These receptors were obtained from a woman in her fifties or sixties with HTLV-1-associated myelopathy (HAM/TSP).

In this sample, this clonotype turned up many times. V and J are TRBV2 and TRBJ2-7, with 8 bases fitting TRBD2. The CDR3 has 14 residues. With V trimmed by 7 bases and J by 3 bases, 8 bases remained unmatched. From germline, CDR1 is SNHLY and CDR2 FYNNEI. CDR3 protein: CASTPGLVLYEQYF. CDR3 nucleotide sequence: TGTGCCAGCACACCGGGACTAGTTCTCTACGAGCAGTACTTC.

This clonotype came up many times. This chain connects TRBV20-1 to TRBJ2-1; 12 nucleotides line up with TRBD2. Germline V gene lookup returns CDR1 DFQATT and CDR2 SNEGSKA (reference sequence). V lost 3 bases to trimming and J lost 7 bases; unmatched junction nucleotides: 10. The CDR3 contains 16 residues. The CDR3 sequence: CSASSASGRGRNEQFF. CDR3 DNA: TGCAGTGCTAGTTCGGCTAGCGGGAGGGGTCGGAATGAGCAGTTCTTC.

The chain joins TRBV5-1 to TRBJ2-3, with 14 bases aligning to TRBD2. This CDR3 is built from 17 residues. With 3 bases clipped from V and 4 bases from J, the junction kept 7 bases outside the gene matches. The germline V gene has CDR1 SGHRS and CDR2 YFSETQ. For the CDR3, the DNA is TGCGCCAGCAGCTACAGACTAGCGGGAGGGCCCCCAGATACGCAGTATTTT. Protein: CASSYRLAGGPPDTQYF.

This clonotype occurred many times. The chain joins TRBV4-1 to TRBJ1-1; 9 nucleotides align to TRBD1. The trim removed 4 bases at V and 3 bases at J, leaving 3 bases unmatched. Germline V gene sequence: CDR1 MGHRA, CDR2 YSYEKL. The CDR3 sequence is 14 residues long. The CDR3 nucleotides are TGCGCCAGCAGCCGTAGACAGGGGGACACTGAAGCTTTCTTT. This sequence encodes CASSRRQGDTEAFF.

This clonotype has ten or more counts. The chain recombines TRBV5-1 with TRBJ1-6; D call uncertain. The ends were cut back, 5 bases at V and 5 bases at J, with 11 bases in the middle. The CDR3 is made up of 14 amino acids. In germline, CDR1 is SGHRS, CDR2 YFSETQ. The CDR3 here is CASRRWADNSPLHF. The CDR3 DNA reads as TGCGCCAGCAGAAGATGGGCAGATAATTCACCCCTCCACTTT.

This clonotype came up many times. The V call is TRBV28, the J call TRBJ2-7; D remains unclear. Trimming left V 7 bases short and J 3 bases short, with 10 bases between. Germline assignment: CDR1 MDHEN and CDR2 SYDVKM. The CDR3 sequence is 12 residues long. In DNA, the CDR3 is TGTGCCAGCAAGGGTTTGGGCTACGAGCAGTACTTC. Its translation is CASKGLGYEQYF.

V gene TRBV5-1 combines with J gene TRBJ2-2, with D possibly being TRBD1 or TRBD2 (5 bases each). Germline V lookup: CDR1 SGHRS, CDR2 YFSETQ. The CDR3 sequence is 15 residues long. V was cut by 4 bases and J by 1 base, with 11 bases left in between. This CDR3 reads CASSIGTLNTGELFF. For the CDR3, the DNA is TGCGCCAGCAGCATCGGGACGCTGAACACCGGGGAGCTGTTTTTT.

This clonotype has at least ten counts. CDR3 protein: CSALGTSISGANVLTF. CDR3 nucleotide sequence: TGCAGTGCTTTAGGGACGTCGATCTCTGGGGCCAACGTCCTGACTTTC. The chain couples TRBV20-1 to TRBJ2-6; D possibly matches TRBD1 or TRBD2 (5 bases each). This CDR3 comprises 16 residues. With 5 bases removed from V and 0 bases from J, the gap between germline ends came to 14 bases. Germline V lookup: CDR1 DFQATT, CDR2 SNEGSKA (reference sequence).

This clonotype occurred many times. The chain has TRBV20-1 and TRBJ2-7; D not certain. The CDR3 length is 11 residues. CDR1 DFQATT and CDR2 SNEGSKA come from the germline V gene (reference sequence). Deletions cut 4 bases from V and 3 bases from J, with 7 bases between. The CDR3 nucleotides are TGCAGTGCTAAGGACGGCTACGAGCAGTACTTC. Translating gives CSAKDGYEQYF.